This is a list of T cell receptor beta chains from one sample in a study of identical twins. TCRdb passed the 5' RACE reads through MiXCR, listing each CDR3 protein once. The repertoire has roughly 710,000 distinct CDR3 sequences, around 6.1% of them found once; the top ten carry roughly 1.6%. The sample was naive T cells sorted from blood. These receptors all stem from a young man in good health. Each CDR3 is given with its conserved first and last residue. Each record gives: D gene, J gene, clone size, V gene, CDR3 DNA, CDR3 protein. D genes are given only for firm matches. Part of the rows lack a size; the others show once, few, many or a class for expanded clones.

NA | TRBJ2-1 | NA | TRBV18 | TGTGCCAGCTCACCCAGAACTGAAAGTGAGCAGTTCTTC | CASSPRTESEQFF
NA | TRBJ2-3 | many | TRBV5-1 | TGCGCCAGCAGCTTGGTTGGCACCTCCACAGATACGCAGTATTTT | CASSLVGTSTDTQYF
NA | TRBJ2-2 | many | TRBV5-1 | TGCGCCAGCAGCCCATCCGGGACATACACCGGGGAGCTGTTTTTT | CASSPSGTYTGELFF
TRBD2 | TRBJ2-1 | few | TRBV7-6 | TGTGCCAGCAGCTTGACTAGCGGGAGTCGGGATGAGCAGTTCTTC | CASSLTSGSRDEQFF
TRBD2 | TRBJ2-1 | many | TRBV10-3 | TGTGCCATCAGTGAGTCGGCGGGAGGTAGTGAGCAGTTCTTC | CAISESAGGSEQFF
TRBD1 | TRBJ2-7 | few | TRBV2 | TGTGCCAGCAGGGAGACAGGGAACCCACCCTACGAGCAGTACTTC | CASRETGNPPYEQYF
NA | TRBJ2-1 | many | TRBV12-3/TRBV12-4 | TGTGCCAGCAGTTTAGGGGAGGAGCAGTTCTTC | CASSLGEEQFF
NA | TRBJ2-5 | many | TRBV7-8 | TGTGCCAGCAGCTTGCCAGGGATAATGGAGACCCAGTACTTC | CASSLPGIMETQYF
TRBD2 | TRBJ2-3 | many | TRBV28 | TGTGCCAGCAGTCTTAGCGGGAGACCCCCAGATACGCAGTATTTT | CASSLSGRPPDTQYF
NA | TRBJ2-7 | many | TRBV5-6 | TGTGCCAGCAGTAGTTTCGACGAGCAGTACTTC | CASSSFDEQYF
NA | TRBJ1-2 | few | TRBV12-3/TRBV12-4 | TGTGCCAGCAGCCTTGCCTCGGGAGCATATGGCTACACCTTC | CASSLASGAYGYTF
TRBD2 | TRBJ2-1 | many | TRBV5-1 | TGCGCCAGCAGCTTAACCACCGTAGCGGGAGGAAGGAATGAGCAGTTCTTC | CASSLTTVAGGRNEQFF
TRBD2 | TRBJ2-1 | few | TRBV7-2 | TGTGCCAGCAGCAACCCTAGCGGGAGGGCCTACAATGAGCAGTTCTTC | CASSNPSGRAYNEQFF
NA | TRBJ2-3 | NA | TRBV2 | TGTGCCAGCAGCGCCGGACTGACCCTTAGCACAGATACGCAGTATTTT | CASSAGLTLSTDTQYF
NA | TRBJ1-1 | many | TRBV4-1 | TGCGCCAGCAGCCAACATCAGGGATACACTGAAGCTTTCTTT | CASSQHQGYTEAFF